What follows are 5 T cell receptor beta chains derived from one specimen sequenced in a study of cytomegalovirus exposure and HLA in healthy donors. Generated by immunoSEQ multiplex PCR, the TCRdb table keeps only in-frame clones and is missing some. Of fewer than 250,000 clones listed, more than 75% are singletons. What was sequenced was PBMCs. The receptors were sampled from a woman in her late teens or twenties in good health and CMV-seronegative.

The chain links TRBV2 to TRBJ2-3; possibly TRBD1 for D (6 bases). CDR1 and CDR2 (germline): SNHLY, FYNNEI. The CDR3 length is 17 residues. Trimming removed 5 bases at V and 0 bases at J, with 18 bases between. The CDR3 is CASSQSYRVTSTDTQYF. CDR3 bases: TGTGCCAGCAGTCAGAGCTACAGGGTCACTAGCACAGATACGCAGTATTTT.

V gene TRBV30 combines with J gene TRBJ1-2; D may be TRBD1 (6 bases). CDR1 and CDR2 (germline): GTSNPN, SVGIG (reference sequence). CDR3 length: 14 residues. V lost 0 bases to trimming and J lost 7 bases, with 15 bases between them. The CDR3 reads CAWSVRNMGAGYTF. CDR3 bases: TGTGCCTGGAGTGTACGTAATATGGGGGCTGGCTACACCTTC.

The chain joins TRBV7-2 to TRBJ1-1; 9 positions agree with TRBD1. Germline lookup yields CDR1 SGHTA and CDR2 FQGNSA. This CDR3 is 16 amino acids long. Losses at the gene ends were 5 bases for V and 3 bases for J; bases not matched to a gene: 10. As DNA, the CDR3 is TGTGCCAGCAGCAAACGGACAGGGGTAACGGACACTGAAGCTTTCTTT. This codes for CASSKRTGVTDTEAFF.

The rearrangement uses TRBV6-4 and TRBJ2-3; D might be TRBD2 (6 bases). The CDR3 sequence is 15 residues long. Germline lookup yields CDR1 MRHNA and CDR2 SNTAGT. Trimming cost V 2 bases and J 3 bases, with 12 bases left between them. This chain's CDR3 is CASSDRAGTTDTQYF. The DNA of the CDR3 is TGTGCCAGCAGTGACAGGGCGGGAACAACAGATACGCAGTATTTT.

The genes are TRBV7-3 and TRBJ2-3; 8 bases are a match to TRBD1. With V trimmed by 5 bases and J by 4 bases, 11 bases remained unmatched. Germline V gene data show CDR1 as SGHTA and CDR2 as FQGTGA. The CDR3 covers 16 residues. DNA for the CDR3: TGTGCCAGCAGCATTATGGGGCCAGGGGGCGCAGATACGCAGTATTTT. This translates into CASSIMGPGGADTQYF.